This T cell receptor beta chain comes out of a study of cytomegalovirus exposure and HLA in healthy donors. Across the whole study: One earlier analysis, a look at 180 million or so T cells, found some 100 million unique TCR beta sequences.

Whole-study results and caveats: A later analysis reportedly found fewer N-insertions in an Asian-associated ancestry cluster than the roughly 680-donor mean. A later analysis linked a missense DCLRE1C variant to TCR beta V- and J-gene trimming.

Regarding this clone: Antigen: not known.

Per germline, CDR1 MDHEN and CDR2 SYDVKM. CDR3 length equals 17 residues. Unmatched junction bases numbered 8, after V lost 5 bases and J lost 0 bases. PCR involved 60 Vbeta and 13 Jbeta primers. Clones were sequenced by immunoSEQ multiplex PCR, and TCRdb holds only the in-frame ones, with some missing. Of more than 100,000 clones in the sample, about 75% were seen once. Material: PBMCs. The gene calls are TRBV28 and TRBJ2-2, with 8 bases fitting TRBD1. The source of this sequence is a middle-aged woman in good health and CMV-seronegative. The DNA of the CDR3 is TGTGCCAGCAGTCTGGGGACAGGTATCGCGAACACCGGGGAGCTGTTTTTT. Encoded protein: CASSLGTGIANTGELFF. Together with reference TRBV28 and TRBJ2-2, the CDR3 gives the full variable domain: DVKVTQSSRYLVKRTGEKVFLECVQDMDHENMFWYRQDPGLGLRLIYFSYDVKMKEKGDIPEGYSVSREKKERFSLILESASTNQTSMYLCASSLGTGIANTGELFFGEGSRLTVL.